These T cell receptor beta chains were read from a single sample in a study of T cell repertoires in cytomegalovirus infection. These receptors lack a known antigen. Using its own MiXCR run on the reads, TCRdb lists one record per CDR3 protein. The sample shows hundreds of thousands of distinct CDR3 sequences, about 42% of them seen only once. The specimen comprised cultured PBMCs, sampled from culture after CMV antigen stimulation. The receptors originated from a human donor in good health (CMV status not recorded). Some clones in this sample may be carry-over from other donors' samples. The CDR3 runs from the conserved cysteine through the conserved F or W. D genes are given only for firm matches. Where a row states a size, it is once, few, many or the class of an expanded clone; other rows omit it.

TRBJ2-5,once,TRBV25-1,.,TGTGCCAGCAGCGGTGCCTCGCGTTTTGGTAATACCCAGTACTTC,CASSGASRFGNTQYF
TRBJ1-2,many,TRBV7-2,.,TGTGCCAGCAGCTTAGCGCTGACGTCGGGGCAGGCTGGCTACACCTTC,CASSLALTSGQAGYTF
TRBJ2-3,few,TRBV12-3/TRBV12-4,.,TGTGCCAGCAGCCGGGACACTCGGACAGATACGCAGTATTTT,CASSRDTRTDTQYF
TRBJ2-7,.,TRBV2,.,TGTGCCAGCATGGCGTGGACGGGAAGCTCCTACGAGCAGTACTTC,CASMAWTGSSYEQYF
TRBJ2-3,.,TRBV2,TRBD1,TGTGCCAGCAGCGGACAGGCAGCTCTAGCAGATACGCAGTATTTT,CASSGQAALADTQYF
TRBJ2-1,few,TRBV6-1,.,TGTGCCAGCAGTCCGGACAGCCTATACAATGAGCAGTTCTTC,CASSPDSLYNEQFF
TRBJ1-5,.,TRBV7-6,.,TGTGCCAGCAGCGTCCACAGGGATCAGCCCCAGCATTTT,CASSVHRDQPQHF
TRBJ2-3,few,TRBV12-3/TRBV12-4,TRBD2,TGTGCCAGCAGTTTTGGGACTAGCGGGGGAGATACGCAGTATTTT,CASSFGTSGGDTQYF
TRBJ2-1,.,TRBV12-3/TRBV12-4,.,TGTGCCAGCAGTTTAGTGGTGGGGCTAGCTGAGCAGTTCTTC,CASSLVVGLAEQFF
TRBJ2-1,.,TRBV10-3,TRBD1,TGTGCCATCAGACCGGGACAGGGAGGGAATGAGCAGTTCTTC,CAIRPGQGGNEQFF
TRBJ2-3,few,TRBV7-8,TRBD2,TGTGCCAGCAGCCTTCGGACTAGCGGGATTGGCACAGATACGCAGTATTTT,CASSLRTSGIGTDTQYF
TRBJ2-6,.,TRBV12-3/TRBV12-4,.,TGTGCCAGCAGTTTTTGGCCAGAACAGTACTCTGGGGCCAACGTCCTGACTTTC,CASSFWPEQYSGANVLTF
TRBJ1-5,.,TRBV20-1,.,TGCAGTGCTAGCTCGGGCACCGATCAGCCCCAGCATTTT,CSASSGTDQPQHF
TRBJ2-3,.,TRBV6-1,TRBD1,TGTGCCAGCAGTGAAGGGGGAGGGACAGGGACAGATACGCAGTATTTT,CASSEGGGTGTDTQYF
TRBJ1-1,few,TRBV6-1,.,TGTGCCAGCAGTGAAATTCGTGATGAAGCTTTCTTT,CASSEIRDEAFF
TRBJ1-2,.,TRBV11-2,.,TGTGCCAGCAGCTTAGATCCCCAGGGGATTGACTATGGCTACACCTTC,CASSLDPQGIDYGYTF
TRBJ1-1,.,TRBV12-3/TRBV12-4,.,TGTGCCAGCAGTTTCGGGGGCAACTCAAGGAACACTGAAGCTTTCTTT,CASSFGGNSRNTEAFF
TRBJ2-7,.,TRBV2,.,TGTGCCAGCAGTGACATAAACTCCTACGAGCAGTACTTC,CASSDINSYEQYF
TRBJ2-5,.,TRBV12-3/TRBV12-4,TRBD1,TGTGCCAGCAACGGACAGGGAGGCGGAGAGACCCAGTACTTC,CASNGQGGGETQYF
TRBJ2-6,.,TRBV27,.,TGTGCCAGCAGTTCCCCGCCCTTTGGGGCCAACGTCCTGACTTTC,CASSSPPFGANVLTF
TRBJ2-1,.,TRBV19,.,TGTGCCAGTAGTCTTGGAGTAGCGGATGAGCAGTTCTTC,CASSLGVADEQFF
TRBJ2-3,.,TRBV12-3/TRBV12-4,.,TGTGCCAGCAGCTACGATGGGACTTCCACAGATACGCAGTATTTT,CASSYDGTSTDTQYF
TRBJ2-1,few,TRBV7-2,TRBD2,TGTGCCAGCAGCACTACCGGGACTAGCGGGAGAAATGAGCAGTTCTTC,CASSTTGTSGRNEQFF
TRBJ1-2,few,TRBV7-2,.,TGTGCCAGCAGCTTAGTTGGCAACTATGGCTACACCTTC,CASSLVGNYGYTF
TRBJ2-7,.,TRBV20-1,TRBD2,TGCAGTGCTAGGGCTAGCGGGAGAATAGACGAGCAGTACTTC,CSARASGRIDEQYF
TRBJ2-2,.,TRBV11-2,.,TGTGCCAGCAGCTATAACAGGGACACCGGGGAGCTGTTTTTT,CASSYNRDTGELFF
TRBJ2-3,.,TRBV6-5,.,TGTGCCAGCAGTTGGGGAAGGGGTGATACGCAGTATTTT,CASSWGRGDTQYF
TRBJ2-5,few,TRBV10-3,TRBD2,TGTGCCACCAGGACTAGCGGGAGAGAAGAGACCCAGTACTTC,CATRTSGREETQYF
TRBJ2-1,.,TRBV7-6,TRBD2,TGTGCCAGCAGCTTAGCGGGGGAGGGATACAATGAGCAGTTCTTC,CASSLAGEGYNEQFF
TRBJ2-3,few,TRBV7-2,TRBD2,TGTGCCAGCAGCCCCCCGGGGCGGGGGGGGAGAGATACGCAGTATTTT,CASSPPGRGGRDTQYF
TRBJ1-6,.,TRBV20-1,TRBD1,TGCAGTGCTGGACAGGGTGGGATCCACTTT,CSAGQGGIHF